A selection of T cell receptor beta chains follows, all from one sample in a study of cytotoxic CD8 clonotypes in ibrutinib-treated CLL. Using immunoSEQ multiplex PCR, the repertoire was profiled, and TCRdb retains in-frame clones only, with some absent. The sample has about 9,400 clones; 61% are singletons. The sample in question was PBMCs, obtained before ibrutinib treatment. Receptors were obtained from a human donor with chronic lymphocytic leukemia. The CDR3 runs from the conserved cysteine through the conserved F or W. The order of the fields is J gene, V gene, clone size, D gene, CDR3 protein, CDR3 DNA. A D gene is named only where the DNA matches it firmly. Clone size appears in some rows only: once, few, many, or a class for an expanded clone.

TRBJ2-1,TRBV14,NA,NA,CASSPLGEALYNEQFF,TGTGCCAGCAGCCCCCTGGGAGAAGCGCTCTACAATGAGCAGTTCTTC
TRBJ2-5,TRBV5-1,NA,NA,CASSLGSSGWETQYF,TGCGCCAGCAGCTTGGGGTCCAGCGGGTGGGAGACCCAGTACTTC
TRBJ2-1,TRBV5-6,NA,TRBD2,CASSLPPGLAGDNEQFF,TGTGCCAGCAGCTTGCCACCCGGACTAGCGGGGGACAATGAGCAGTTCTTC
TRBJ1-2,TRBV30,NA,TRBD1,CAWSRDSYYGYTF,TGTGCCTGGAGTAGGGACAGCTACTATGGCTACACCTTC
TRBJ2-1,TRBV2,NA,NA,CASSERPGGSYNEQFF,TGTGCCAGCAGTGAACGGCCGGGTGGCTCCTACAATGAGCAGTTCTTC
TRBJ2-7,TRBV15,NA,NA,CATSMTVGSYEQYF,TGTGCCACCAGCATGACGGTTGGGTCCTACGAGCAGTACTTC
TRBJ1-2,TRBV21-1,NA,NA,CASSEEGNYGYTF,TGTGCCAGCAGCGAGGAGGGAAACTATGGCTACACCTTC
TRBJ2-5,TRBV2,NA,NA,CASSVQGNQETQYF,TGTGCCAGCAGCGTACAGGGAAATCAAGAGACCCAGTACTTC
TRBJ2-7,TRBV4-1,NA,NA,CASSLEQGPQSEQYF,TGCGCCAGCAGCCTAGAACAGGGACCCCAGAGTGAGCAGTACTTC
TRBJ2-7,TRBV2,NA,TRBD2,CASTQREEGEQYF,TGTGCCAGCACGCAGCGGGAAGAGGGGGAGCAGTACTTC
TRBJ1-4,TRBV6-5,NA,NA,CASSRGGIGGEKLFF,TGTGCCAGCAGCCGGGGGGGGATCGGAGGTGAAAAACTGTTTTTT
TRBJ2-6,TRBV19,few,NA,CASKTVGSGANVLTF,TGTGCCAGTAAAACGGTTGGCTCTGGGGCCAACGTCCTGACTTTC
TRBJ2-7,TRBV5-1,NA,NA,CASSLYSYYEQYF,TGCGCCAGCAGCTTGTACAGTTACTACGAGCAGTACTTC
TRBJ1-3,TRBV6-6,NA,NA,CASSSPVTRSGNTIYF,TGTGCCAGCAGTTCCCCGGTCACCCGCTCTGGAAACACCATATATTTT
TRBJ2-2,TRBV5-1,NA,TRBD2,CASSSLGGSNTGELFF,TGCGCCAGCAGCTCCCTCGGGGGGTCGAACACCGGGGAGCTGTTTTTT
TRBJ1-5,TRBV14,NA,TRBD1,CASSPKSPDREGPQHF,TGTGCCAGCAGCCCGAAATCTCCGGACAGGGAAGGGCCCCAGCATTTT
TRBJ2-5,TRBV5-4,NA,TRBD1,CASSWKGQGETQYF,TGTGCCAGCAGCTGGAAGGGACAGGGGGAGACCCAGTACTTC
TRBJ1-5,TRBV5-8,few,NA,CASSLEEGRQPQHF,TGTGCCAGCAGCTTGGAGGAAGGAAGGCAGCCCCAGCATTTT
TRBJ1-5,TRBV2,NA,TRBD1,CASNSQGAVGNQPQHF,TGTGCCAGCAATTCTCAGGGGGCTGTTGGCAATCAGCCCCAGCATTTT
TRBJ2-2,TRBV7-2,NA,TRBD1,CASSLGQGVRELFF,TGTGCCAGCAGCTTAGGACAGGGGGTCAGGGAGCTGTTTTTT
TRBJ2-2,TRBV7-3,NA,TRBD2,CASSLSGGVTGELFF,TGTGCCAGCAGCTTGAGCGGGGGAGTCACCGGGGAGCTGTTTTTT
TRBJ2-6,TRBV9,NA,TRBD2,CASSLLSGGLGNVLTF,TGTGCCAGCAGCCTACTTAGCGGGGGGCTTGGGAACGTCCTGACTTTC
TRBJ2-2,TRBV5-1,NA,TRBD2,CASSPVPQPGLAGVNTGELFF,TGCGCCAGCAGCCCCGTCCCACAACCGGGACTAGCGGGGGTCAACACCGGGGAGCTGTTTTTT
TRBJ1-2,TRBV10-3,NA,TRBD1,CAISPDRNGDGYTF,TGTGCCATCAGTCCGGACAGGAATGGGGATGGCTACACCTTC
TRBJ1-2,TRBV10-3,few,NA,CAIRATAPYGYTF,TGTGCCATCAGAGCGACAGCCCCCTATGGCTACACCTTC
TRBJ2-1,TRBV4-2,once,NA,CASSTRTTDYEQFF,TGTGCCAGCAGCACGCGGACCACCGACTATGAGCAGTTCTTC
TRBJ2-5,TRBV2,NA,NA,CASSEDRGTSETQYF,TGTGCCAGCAGTGAGGATCGCGGGACCAGCGAGACCCAGTACTTC
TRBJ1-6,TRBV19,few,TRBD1,CASSSHSTGNSPLHF,TGTGCCAGTAGTTCCCACTCGACAGGGAATTCACCCCTCCACTTT
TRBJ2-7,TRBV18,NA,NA,CASSPDSSYEQYF,TGTGCCAGCTCACCAGACAGCTCCTACGAGCAGTACTTC
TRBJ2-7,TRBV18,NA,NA,CASSPGRSYEQYF,TGTGCCAGCTCACCGGGTAGATCCTACGAGCAGTACTTC
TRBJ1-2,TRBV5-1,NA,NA,CASSLAMMGPTEGYTF,TGCGCCAGCAGCTTGGCCATGATGGGGCCCACGGAAGGCTACACCTTC
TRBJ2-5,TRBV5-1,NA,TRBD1,CASSSQQGLRRETQYF,TGCGCCAGCAGCTCGCAACAGGGGTTACGGAGAGAGACCCAGTACTTC
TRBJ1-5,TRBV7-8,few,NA,CASSLVPRIYSNQPQHF,TGTGCCAGCAGCTTAGTACCGCGGATTTATAGCAATCAGCCCCAGCATTTT
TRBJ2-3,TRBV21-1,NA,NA,CASSMDRVELAGETEEQYF,TGTGCCAGCAGCATGGACAGGGTAGAACTAGCGGGAGAGACAGAGGAGCAGTATTTT
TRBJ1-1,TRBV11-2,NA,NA,CASRWAGGTEAFF,TGTGCCAGCCGCTGGGCGGGGGGCACTGAAGCTTTCTTT
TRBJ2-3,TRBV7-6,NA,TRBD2,CASSRGNLAGGFMNTQYF,TGTGCCAGCAGCCGAGGAAATTTAGCGGGAGGGTTTATGAATACGCAGTATTTT
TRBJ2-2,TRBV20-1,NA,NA,CSASRIGELFF,TGCAGTGCTAGCCGGATCGGGGAGCTGTTTTTT
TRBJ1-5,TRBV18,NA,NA,CASSREAGRDPQHF,TGTGCCAGCTCACGGGAAGCAGGGCGGGATCCCCAGCATTTT
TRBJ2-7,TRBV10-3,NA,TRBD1,CAISESGQGAYEQYF,TGTGCCATCAGTGAGTCGGGACAGGGGGCTTACGAGCAGTACTTC
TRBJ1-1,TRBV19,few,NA,CASNPISGLNTEAFF,TGTGCCAGTAACCCGATCTCGGGCCTGAACACTGAAGCTTTCTTT
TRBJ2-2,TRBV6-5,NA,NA,CASSYSSSRAGELFF,TGTGCCAGCAGTTACTCTTCTAGCCGGGCCGGGGAGCTGTTTTTT
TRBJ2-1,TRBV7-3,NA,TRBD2,CASSPSGAASGGEQFF,TGTGCCAGCAGCCCAAGCGGGGCGGCTAGCGGGGGAGAGCAGTTCTTC
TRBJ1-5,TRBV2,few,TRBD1,CASGGQGFNQPQHF,TGTGCCAGCGGGGGACAGGGCTTCAATCAGCCCCAGCATTTT
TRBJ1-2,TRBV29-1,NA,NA,CSVSGDYGYTF,TGCAGCGTTTCGGGGGACTATGGCTACACCTTC
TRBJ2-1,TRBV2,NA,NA,CASSEHWSGNEQFF,TGTGCCAGCAGTGAGCACTGGAGTGGCAATGAGCAGTTCTTC
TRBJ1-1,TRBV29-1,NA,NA,CSVGGLLEAFF,TGCAGCGTTGGTGGGCTGCTTGAAGCTTTCTTT
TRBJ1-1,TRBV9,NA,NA,CASSAKPVPTGSTEAFF,TGTGCCAGCAGCGCGAAACCCGTGCCCACAGGGAGCACTGAAGCTTTCTTT
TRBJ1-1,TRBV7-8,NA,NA,CASSLTGSNTEAFF,TGTGCCAGCAGCTTAACAGGGTCGAACACTGAAGCTTTCTTT
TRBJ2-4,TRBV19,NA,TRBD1,CASSIIGTGADIQYF,TGTGCCAGTAGTATTATTGGGACAGGGGCTGACATTCAGTACTTC